These 20 T cell receptor beta chains originate from one sample sequenced in a study of blood T cell repertoires in COVID-19 (dated by TCRdb to 2020 to 2021). Library preparation employed the immunoSEQ multiplex PCR assay. TCRdb mirrors the immuneACCESS table, restricted to in-frame sequences. Some clones are absent from its copies; in checked studies, under half trace to an unresolved V gene, and the reason for the others is unknown. The sample table records roughly 70,000 clones; 91% of these occur just once. The ten largest clones represent about 12% of the sample. Sequenced: peripheral blood. Receptors originate from a human donor with active COVID-19. The donor label of this sample is uncertain.

Note on this clone: This CDR3 is also generated by other DNA sequences in the sample. This chain connects TRBV3-1 (or the pseudogene TRBV3-2) to TRBJ1-1; possible D gene TRBD1, 5 bases. This CDR3 contains 13 residues. Per the germline V gene, CDR1 is LGHDT and CDR2 is YNNKEL (reference sequence). V was cut by 6 bases and J by 2 bases, with 10 bases left in between. The CDR3 spells CASSPRGNTEAFF. CDR3 nucleotide sequence: TGTGCCAGCAGTCCAAGGGGCAACACTGAAGCTTTCTTT.

This chain links TRBV27 with TRBJ2-2; D is ambiguous. Between the trimmed V and J ends, which lost 1 base and 5 bases, there was a span of 2 bases. CDR3 length: 12 amino acids. Germline V gene lookup returns CDR1 MNHEY and CDR2 SMNVEV (reference sequence). CDR3 sequence reads: CASSLLTGELFF. For the CDR3, the DNA is TGTGCCAGCAGTTTATTAACCGGGGAGCTGTTTTTT.

The rearrangement uses TRBV12-5 and TRBJ2-5; 9 positions match TRBD2. Per germline, CDR1 LGHNT and CDR2 FRNRAP. The CDR3 consists of 14 residues. V lost 7 bases to trimming and J lost 2 bases; unmatched junction nucleotides: 5. CDR3 loop: CASALSGRQETQYF. DNA for the CDR3: TGTGCTAGTGCCCTTAGCGGGAGACAAGAGACCCAGTACTTC.

The chain uses TRBV27 and TRBJ2-5, with TRBD1 as a possible D gene (5 bases). Looked up from germline, CDR1 is MNHEY and CDR2 is SMNVEV (reference sequence). The V gene lost 4 bases and the J gene lost 0 bases, with 12 bases spanning the gap. The CDR3 covers 15 residues. Here the CDR3 DNA reads TGTGCCAGCAGTTCCCCCGCCAGGGACCAAGAGACCCAGTACTTC. Its protein product is CASSSPARDQETQYF.

The genes are TRBV18 and TRBJ1-5, with 10 bases identical to TRBD1. Germline lookup yields CDR1 KGHSH and CDR2 LQKENI. V dropped 1 base and J dropped 6; count of bases not matched to a gene: 6. This CDR3 is 16 amino acids long. CDR3 DNA: TGTGCCAGCTCACCACTTTCTGGGACAGGGGTTCAGCCCCAGCATTTT. Translating it yields CASSPLSGTGVQPQHF.

This clone came up once. The V call is TRBV27, the J call TRBJ2-7; TRBD2 matches 8 bases. Germline CDR1 and CDR2: MNHEY and SMNVEV (reference sequence). Trimming at V came to 2 bases and at J to 11 bases, leaving 8 bases not matched to a gene. This CDR3 has 13 amino acids. The CDR3 reads CASSLATSGVEYF. CDR3 nucleotides: TGTGCCAGCAGTTTAGCCACTAGCGGTGTGGAGTACTTC.

This clone showed up just once. The rearrangement joins TRBV30 to TRBJ2-2; TRBD2 might be the D (5 bases). The germline V and J ends were trimmed by 3 bases and 2 bases, with 13 bases remaining between them. Germline CDR1 and CDR2: GTSNPN and SVGIG (reference sequence). The CDR3 runs to 15 residues. The CDR3 nucleotides are TGTGCCTGGAGCACCGGCCCGGGAAACACCGGGGAGCTGTTTTTT. Amino acids: CAWSTGPGNTGELFF.

This CDR3 reads CASSVEGSAETQYF. CDR3 bases: TGTGCCAGCAGCGTAGAGGGTAGCGCCGAGACCCAGTACTTC. The V gene is TRBV9, the J gene TRBJ2-5; D is possibly TRBD2 (5 bases). Trimming removed 0 bases from V and 5 bases from J, with 11 bases in between. The CDR3 sequence is 14 residues long. CDR1 is SGDLS and CDR2 is YYNGEE in the germline V gene.

This chain connects TRBV7-8 to TRBJ1-2; 8 bases line up with TRBD1. The CDR3 totals 15 residues. Losses at the gene ends were 5 bases for V and 2 bases for J; bases not matched to a gene: 7. Germline V gene lookup returns CDR1 SGHVS and CDR2 FQNEAQ. The DNA for the CDR3 is TGTGCCAGCAGCAACCGACAGGGGCAAAACTATGGCTACACCTTC. Translation: CASSNRQGQNYGYTF.

The genes are TRBV4-2 and TRBJ2-2, with a possible D match to TRBD2 (6 bases). The CDR3 contains 17 residues. From germline, CDR1 is LGHNA and CDR2 YNFKEQ. V lost 4 bases and J lost 3, with 18 bases in between. The CDR3 loop reads CASSPQASSGYTGELFF. As DNA, the CDR3 is TGTGCCAGCAGCCCCCAAGCCAGTAGCGGCTACACCGGGGAGCTGTTTTTT.

This rearrangement joins TRBV5-5 to TRBJ1-5, with a possible D match to TRBD1 (5 bases). CDR1 SGHKS and CDR2 YYEKEE come from the germline V gene (reference sequence). Trimming removed 4 bases from V and 3 bases from J, with 11 bases in between. The CDR3 has 14 amino acids. CDR3 DNA: TGTGCCAGCAGCCCCGGACACTCCAATCAGCCCCAGCATTTT. Protein: CASSPGHSNQPQHF.

This clone was counted between two and nine times. The chain joins TRBV19 to TRBJ1-5; no clear D. The CDR3 is made up of 13 amino acids. V gave up 6 bases and J gave up 5 bases, with 11 bases separating them. CDR1 LNHDA and CDR2 SQIVND come from the germline V gene (reference sequence). The CDR3 is CASSPGVYQPQHF. In nucleotides, the CDR3 is TGTGCCAGTAGCCCGGGAGTTTATCAGCCCCAGCATTTT. Using reference TRBV19 and TRBJ1-5 for the parts outside the CDR3, the full variable domain is DGGITQSPKYLFRKEGQNVTLSCEQNLNHDAMYWYRQDPGQGLRLIYYSQIVNDFQKGDIAEGYSVSREKKESFPLTVTSAQKNPTAFYLCASSPGVYQPQHFGDGTRLSIL.

The chain is built from TRBV6-5 and TRBJ1-2; 7 bases map to TRBD1. The V and J ends lost 5 bases and 3 bases, in that order; junction bases with no gene match: 3. Per germline, CDR1 MNHEY and CDR2 SVGAGI. The CDR3 covers 13 residues. CDR3 sequence (DNA): TGTGCCAGCAGTCCCGACAGGGACTATGGCTACACCTTC. It codes for CASSPDRDYGYTF.

The J gene is TRBJ2-7, the V gene TRBV28, with 8 bases matching TRBD1. The V and J ends lost 10 bases and 4 bases, in that order; junction bases with no gene match: 9. Germline V gene sequence: CDR1 MDHEN, CDR2 SYDVKM. The length of the CDR3 is 13 residues. CDR3 region: CATLDRVGYEQYF. For the CDR3, the DNA is TGTGCCACCCTGGACAGGGTGGGGTACGAGCAGTACTTC. The full variable domain, in which reference TRBV28 and TRBJ2-7 provide the parts outside the CDR3, is DVKVTQSSRYLVKRTGEKVFLECVQDMDHENMFWYRQDPGLGLRLIYFSYDVKMKEKGDIPEGYSVSREKKERFSLILESASTNQTSMYLCATLDRVGYEQYFGPGTRLTVT.

The chain links TRBV28 to TRBJ2-1; TRBD1 agrees at 7 bases. The length of the CDR3 is 17 residues. V trimming: 4 bases; J trimming: 0 bases; junction bases outside the gene matches: 9. CDR1 is MDHEN, CDR2 SYDVKM, per germline. CDR3 bases: TGTGCCAGCAGTTGGAGGTTGGACAGGAGCTCCTACAATGAGCAGTTCTTC. It translates to CASSWRLDRSSYNEQFF.

This clone was found a few times. This chain uses TRBV6-6 with TRBJ1-2, with a possible D match to TRBD1 (6 bases). V lost 5 bases and J lost 4, with 17 bases in between. CDR1 and CDR2 (germline): MNHNY, SVGAGI (reference sequence). The CDR3 runs 15 residues. In nucleotides, the CDR3 is TGTGCCAGCAGTCCGTCCGGGGGGGCTCTCTATGGCTACACCTTC. It yields the protein CASSPSGGALYGYTF.

The V gene is TRBV28, the J gene TRBJ1-4, with 7 bases fitting TRBD1. The V and J ends lost 3 bases and 8 bases, in that order; junction bases with no gene match: 9. This CDR3 is 15 amino acids long. Germline lookup yields CDR1 MDHEN and CDR2 SYDVKM. The DNA for the CDR3 is TGTGCCAGCAGTTTGGTGTACGCAGGGGGGGAAAAACTGTTTTTT. Translation: CASSLVYAGGEKLFF.

The chain is built from TRBV4-1 and TRBJ2-7; 7 bases align to TRBD2. Germline V gene data show CDR1 as MGHRA and CDR2 as YSYEKL. The CDR3 contains 16 residues. The junction had 10 bases not matched to a gene; V was cut back by 3 bases and J by 2 bases. The CDR3 region has the DNA TGCGCCAGCAGCCAGATTTCCCGGGGGGTGCCCTACGAGCAGTACTTC. Its translation: CASSQISRGVPYEQYF.

The chain joins TRBV29-1 to TRBJ2-7; the D gene is possibly TRBD1 (5 bases). The CDR3 sequence is 12 residues long. The V end was cut by 5 bases, the J end by 2 bases, with 10 bases between. CDR1 and CDR2 from the germline V gene are SQVTM and ANQGSEA. CDR3 amino acids: CSVRKGTYEQYF. For the CDR3, the DNA is TGCAGCGTTAGGAAGGGGACCTACGAGCAGTACTTC.

The chain combines TRBV5-6 with TRBJ2-1; the match to TRBD1 covers 8 bases. The CDR3 has 14 amino acids. With V trimmed by 4 bases and J by 4 bases, 4 bases remained unmatched. The germline V gene has CDR1 SGHDT and CDR2 YYEEEE. CDR3 amino acids: CASSPDRGYNEQFF. The CDR3 region has the DNA TGTGCCAGCAGCCCAGACAGGGGATACAATGAGCAGTTCTTC.